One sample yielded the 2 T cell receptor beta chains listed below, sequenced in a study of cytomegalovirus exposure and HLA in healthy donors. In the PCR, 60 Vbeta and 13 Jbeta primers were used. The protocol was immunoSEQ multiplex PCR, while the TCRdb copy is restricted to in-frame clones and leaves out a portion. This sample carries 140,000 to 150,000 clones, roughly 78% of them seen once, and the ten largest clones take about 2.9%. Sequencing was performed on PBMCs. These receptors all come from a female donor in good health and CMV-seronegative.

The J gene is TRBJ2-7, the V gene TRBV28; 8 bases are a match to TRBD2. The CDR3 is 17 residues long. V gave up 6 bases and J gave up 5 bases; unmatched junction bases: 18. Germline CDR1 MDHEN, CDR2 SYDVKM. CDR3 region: CASRTRERETVPHEQYF. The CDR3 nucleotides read TGTGCCAGCAGAACTAGAGAGCGGGAGACGGTCCCCCACGAGCAGTACTTC.

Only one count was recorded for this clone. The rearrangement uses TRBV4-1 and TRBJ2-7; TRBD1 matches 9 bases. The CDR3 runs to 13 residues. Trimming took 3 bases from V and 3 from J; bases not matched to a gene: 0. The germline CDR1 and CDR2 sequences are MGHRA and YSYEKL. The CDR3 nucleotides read TGCGCCAGCAGCCAGGACAGGGGCTACGAGCAGTACTTC. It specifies CASSQDRGYEQYF.